This passage covers 23 T cell receptor beta chains from one sample sequenced in a study of response to subunit inactivated influenza vaccine. In TCRdb, the RT-PCR reads were re-called with MiXCR into one record per CDR3 protein. Among around 750,000 distinct CDR3 sequences listed, about 20% were seen once. The sequences come from PBMCs from blood, collected 4 to 6 days after vaccination. The receptors stem from a man aged 50 or older who received an inactivated influenza vaccine.

In this sample, this clonotype turned up once. This sequence joins TRBV29-1 and TRBJ2-2, with TRBD2 matching 8 bases. CDR1 is SQVTM and CDR2 is ANQGSEA in the germline V gene. This CDR3 is built from 16 residues. Trimming removed 6 bases from V and 0 bases from J; junction bases left unmatched: 9. In DNA form, the CDR3 reads TGCAGCGTCCGATCGGAGGGACTAGCGAACACCGGGGAGCTGTTTTTT. Translated, it gives CSVRSEGLANTGELFF.

Only a few counts were recorded for this clonotype. V usage is TRBV9 and J usage is TRBJ2-5; D gene uncertain. Germline values: CDR1 SGDLS, CDR2 YYNGEE. The V gene lost 4 bases and the J gene lost 4 bases, with 17 bases spanning the gap. The CDR3 has 15 residues. The DNA of the CDR3 is TGTGCCAGCAGCCCAGAGGCCCTCGCTGGAGAGACCCAGTACTTC. Translation gives CASSPEALAGETQYF.

J is TRBJ2-5 and V is TRBV15; D unresolved. This CDR3 region has 11 residues. Germline V CDR1 and CDR2: LNHNV, YYDKDF (reference sequence). Trimming stripped 2 bases from V and 5 bases from J, with 3 bases between. CDR3 residues: CATSRRETQYF. As DNA, the CDR3 is TGTGCCACCAGCAGACGGGAGACCCAGTACTTC.

This chain connects TRBV12-3 or TRBV12-4 to TRBJ1-1; TRBD1 is a possible D gene (5 bases). The CDR3 is 15 amino acids. Trimming shortened V by 2 bases and J by 0 bases, and 10 bases separated the two germline ends. The CDR3 here is CASSLQGPMNTEAFF. CDR3 DNA sequence: TGTGCCAGCAGTTTACAGGGCCCCATGAACACTGAAGCTTTCTTT.

This chain connects TRBV5-1 to TRBJ2-1; 11 bases are shared with TRBD2. The germline CDR1 and CDR2 sequences are SGHRS and YFSETQ. CDR3 length: 14 residues. V lost 4 bases to trimming and J lost 8 bases; unmatched junction nucleotides: 5. In DNA, the CDR3 is TGCGCCAGCAGCGGGCTAGCGGGGGGCGATGAGCAGTTCTTC. It yields the protein CASSGLAGGDEQFF.

V gene TRBV15 combines with J gene TRBJ2-3; no definite D call. Germline CDR1 and CDR2: LNHNV and YYDKDF (reference sequence). The length of the CDR3 is 15 residues. V lost 3 bases and J lost 2, with 12 bases in between. Here the CDR3 reads CATSSRAGYTDTQYF. In DNA form, the CDR3 reads TGTGCCACCAGCAGTCGAGCCGGGTACACAGATACGCAGTATTTT.

This clonotype has more than one count but fewer than ten. The chain joins TRBV6-2 or TRBV6-3 to TRBJ2-1, with 9 nucleotides matching TRBD2. V was pared by 0 bases and J by 3 bases, with 12 bases of the junction left unmatched. The CDR3 totals 19 residues. The germline CDR1 and CDR2 sequences are MNHEY and SVGEGT. Here the CDR3 reads CASSYSGVSGGSLYNEQFF. For the CDR3, the DNA is TGTGCCAGCAGTTACTCGGGGGTTAGCGGGGGAAGCCTCTACAATGAGCAGTTCTTC.

The CDR3 nucleotides are TGTGCCAGCAGCTCCCGACAGGATGAAGCTTTCTTT. Translation gives CASSSRQDEAFF. V is TRBV7-9 and J is TRBJ1-1, with D perhaps matching TRBD1 (6 bases). The CDR3 covers 12 residues. CDR1 is SEHNR and CDR2 is FQNEAQ in the germline V gene (reference sequence). Trimming cost V 4 bases and J 7 bases, with 10 bases left between them.

A few counts support this clonotype. The chain links TRBV7-2 to TRBJ2-1; D not certain. This CDR3 has 13 amino acids. Germline CDR1 is SGHTA and CDR2 is FQGNSA. The V and J ends lost 4 bases and 9 bases respectively, with 13 bases between them. Here the CDR3 reads CASSSSPFIEQFF. CDR3 bases: TGTGCCAGCAGCTCCTCGCCCTTTATTGAGCAGTTCTTC.

This clonotype was found a few times. The chain combines TRBV20-1 with TRBJ1-2; D possibly corresponds to TRBD1 (6 bases). The ends were cut back, 2 bases at V and 4 bases at J, with 17 bases in the middle. This CDR3 has 15 residues. Germline V gene sequence: CDR1 DFQATT, CDR2 SNEGSKA (reference sequence). CDR3 amino acids: CSARPYKQGPYGYTF. Written as DNA, the CDR3 is TGCAGTGCTAGACCATACAAACAGGGCCCCTATGGCTACACCTTC.

In this sample, this clonotype turned up a few times. The gene calls are TRBV20-1 and TRBJ2-2, with 11 bases fitting TRBD1. The J segment lost 6 bases and the V segment lost 2 bases, leaving 8 bases of the junction unmatched. The CDR3 has 16 amino acids. The germline gives CDR1 DFQATT, CDR2 SNEGSKA (reference sequence). The CDR3 sequence: CSARLPGQGVPGELFF. CDR3 coding DNA: TGCAGTGCTAGACTGCCGGGACAGGGGGTACCCGGGGAGCTGTTTTTT.

This clonotype came up a few times. V usage is TRBV6-4 and J usage is TRBJ2-1; possible D gene TRBD2, 6 bases. The germline V and J ends were trimmed by 7 bases and 6 bases, with 13 bases remaining between them. The CDR3 contains 13 residues. Germline V lookup: CDR1 MRHNA, CDR2 SNTAGT. The CDR3 DNA follows: TGTGCCAGCACCCTGGAGGGGTCCAATGAGCAGTTCTTC. Protein product: CASTLEGSNEQFF.

The V and J genes are TRBV7-2 and TRBJ2-3; D gene unclear. The CDR3 runs 15 residues. Germline CDR1 reads SGHTA; CDR2 reads FQGNSA. Trimming removed 2 bases at V and 6 bases at J, with 15 bases between. CDR3 in amino acids: CASSLIVGHTDTQYF. CDR3 sequence (DNA): TGTGCCAGCAGCTTAATAGTGGGCCACACGGATACGCAGTATTTT.

V gene TRBV20-1 combines with J gene TRBJ2-1, with 10 bases fitting TRBD1. The J segment lost 7 bases and the V segment lost 7 bases, leaving 19 bases of the junction unmatched. CDR3 length: 17 residues. Germline V gene sequence: CDR1 DFQATT, CDR2 SNEGSKA (reference sequence). The CDR3 is CSVPRRSWGQGLNEQFF. The CDR3 DNA follows: TGCAGTGTCCCGCGGCGGAGTTGGGGACAGGGGTTAAATGAGCAGTTCTTC.

The CDR3 reads CASSLAPSPAGGTNTGELFF. The CDR3 DNA sequence: TGTGCCAGCAGCTTAGCACCCTCCCCAGCGGGGGGCACGAACACCGGGGAGCTGTTTTTT. The rearrangement links TRBV7-2 to TRBJ2-2; 9 nucleotides align to TRBD2. Germline V gives CDR1 SGHTA, CDR2 FQGNSA. J lost 0 bases, V lost 0 bases, and 11 bases had no gene match. The CDR3 length is 20 residues.

This clonotype has only a few counts. This rearrangement joins TRBV29-1 to TRBJ2-2; 16 nucleotides agree with TRBD2. The CDR3 is 15 residues long. Trimming cost V 7 bases and J 7 bases; bases outside gene matches: 6. CDR1 and CDR2 from the germline V gene are SQVTM and ANQGSEA. CDR3 region: CSARGLAGGVGELFF. The CDR3 DNA reads TGCAGCGCGAGGGGACTAGCGGGAGGGGTCGGGGAGCTGTTTTTT.

As to this clonotype: This may arise from a read error, as a much more abundant clone is one base away. The rearrangement uses TRBV7-9 and TRBJ2-2; D gene unclear. The CDR3 totals 11 residues. The V gene lost 8 bases and the J gene lost 3 bases, with 4 bases spanning the gap. Per the germline V gene, CDR1 is SEHNR and CDR2 is FQNEAQ (reference sequence). The CDR3 sequence is CASGYTGELFF. The CDR3 DNA follows: TGTGCCAGCGGTTACACCGGGGAGCTGTTTTTT.

A few counts support this clonotype. CDR3 in DNA: TGTGCCAGCAGCCAAGTTTACCAATCTGGGGCCAACGTCCTGACTTTC. Its protein is CASSQVYQSGANVLTF. The chain employs TRBV3-1 and TRBJ2-6; D not resolved. CDR3 length: 16 amino acids. The V gene's germline CDR1 is LGHDT and CDR2 YNNKEL (reference sequence). V lost 1 base to trimming and J lost 1 base, with 8 bases between them.

This clonotype has only a few counts. The chain carries TRBV20-1 and TRBJ2-3; D gene unclear. The V end was cut by 0 bases, the J end by 6 bases, with 13 bases between. The germline gives CDR1 DFQATT, CDR2 SNEGSKA (reference sequence). This CDR3 has 14 amino acids. The CDR3 protein is CSARDRQNADTQYF. The CDR3 DNA sequence: TGCAGTGCTAGAGATCGGCAGAACGCGGATACGCAGTATTTT.

Only a few counts were recorded for this clonotype. This rearrangement joins TRBV20-1 to TRBJ2-7; 12 positions match TRBD2. V gave up 6 bases and J gave up 9 bases; unmatched junction bases: 12. This CDR3 has 14 amino acids. Germline V gene data show CDR1 as DFQATT and CDR2 as SNEGSKA (reference sequence). In DNA form, the CDR3 reads TGCAGTGCCCCGAGACTAGCGGGAGATGGGGGGCAGTACTTC. It is translated as CSAPRLAGDGGQYF.

The chain combines TRBV28 with TRBJ2-1, with 10 bases fitting TRBD1. The V gene's germline CDR1 is MDHEN and CDR2 SYDVKM. V was clipped by 5 bases and J by 5 bases; unmatched bases: 6. This CDR3 has 15 residues. CDR3 nucleotides: TGTGCCAGCAGTCGACAGGGGGCTAGCAACAATGAGCAGTTCTTC. Translated, it gives CASSRQGASNNEQFF.

This clonotype was seen only once. The chain links TRBV12-3 or TRBV12-4 to TRBJ2-3; D is unresolved. The CDR3 is 17 amino acids. Trimming stripped 3 bases from V and 0 bases from J, with 16 bases between. CDR3 sequence: CASSFSMVGASTDTQYF. Here the CDR3 DNA reads TGTGCCAGCAGTTTTAGTATGGTGGGTGCTAGCACAGATACGCAGTATTTT.

There are a few counts of this clonotype. This chain joins TRBV12-3 or TRBV12-4 and TRBJ2-1; possible D gene TRBD2, 6 bases. Trimming removed 5 bases at V and 5 bases at J, with 16 bases between. The CDR3 consists of 15 residues. Written as DNA, the CDR3 is TGTGCCAGCAGTCCCAAAGCTACTAGCCACAATGAGCAGTTCTTC. This gives the protein CASSPKATSHNEQFF.